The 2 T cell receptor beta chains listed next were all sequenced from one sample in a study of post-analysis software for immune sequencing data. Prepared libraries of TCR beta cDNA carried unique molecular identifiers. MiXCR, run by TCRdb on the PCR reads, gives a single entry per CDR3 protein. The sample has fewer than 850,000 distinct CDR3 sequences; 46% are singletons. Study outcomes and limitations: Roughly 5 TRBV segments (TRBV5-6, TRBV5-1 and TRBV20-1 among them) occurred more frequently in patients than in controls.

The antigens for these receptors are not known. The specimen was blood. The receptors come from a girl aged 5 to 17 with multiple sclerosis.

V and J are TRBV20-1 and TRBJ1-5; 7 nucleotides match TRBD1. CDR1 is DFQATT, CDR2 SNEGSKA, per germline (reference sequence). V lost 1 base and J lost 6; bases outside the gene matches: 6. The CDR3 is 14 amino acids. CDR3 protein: CSARGAAGGQPQHF. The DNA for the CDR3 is TGCAGTGCTAGAGGTGCGGCAGGGGGTCAGCCCCAGCATTTT.

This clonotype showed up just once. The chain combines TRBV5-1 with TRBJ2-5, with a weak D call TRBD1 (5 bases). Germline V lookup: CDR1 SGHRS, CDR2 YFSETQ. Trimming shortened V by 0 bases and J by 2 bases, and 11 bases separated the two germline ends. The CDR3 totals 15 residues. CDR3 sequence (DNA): TGCGCCAGCAGCTTGGGCTGGGGCGGACAAGAGACCCAGTACTTC. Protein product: CASSLGWGGQETQYF.